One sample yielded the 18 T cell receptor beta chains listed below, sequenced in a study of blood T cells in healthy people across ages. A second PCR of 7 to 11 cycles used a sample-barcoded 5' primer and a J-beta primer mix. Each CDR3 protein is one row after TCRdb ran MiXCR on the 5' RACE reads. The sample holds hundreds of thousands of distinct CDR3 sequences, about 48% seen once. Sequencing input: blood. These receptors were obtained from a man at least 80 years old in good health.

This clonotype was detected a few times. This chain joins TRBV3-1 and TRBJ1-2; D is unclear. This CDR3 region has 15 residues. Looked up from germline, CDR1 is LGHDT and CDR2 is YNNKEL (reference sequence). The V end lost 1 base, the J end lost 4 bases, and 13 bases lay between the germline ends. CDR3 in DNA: TGTGCCAGCAGCCAAGGCCCCAGGCTGCCCTATGGCTACACCTTC. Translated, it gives CASSQGPRLPYGYTF.

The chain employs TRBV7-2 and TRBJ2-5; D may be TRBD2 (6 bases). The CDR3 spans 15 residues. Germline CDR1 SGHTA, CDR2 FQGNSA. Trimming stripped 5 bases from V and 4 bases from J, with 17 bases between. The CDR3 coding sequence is TGTGCCAGCAGCCCTAGCGCAACGCATCGAGAGACCCAGTACTTC. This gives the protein CASSPSATHRETQYF.

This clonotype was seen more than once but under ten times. The CDR3 here is CASSGTSQETQYF. CDR3 sequence (DNA): TGTGCCAGCAGCGGGACTAGCCAAGAGACCCAGTACTTC. The chain has TRBV9 and TRBJ2-5, with 7 bases aligning to TRBD2. The CDR3 contains 13 residues. Germline V gene data show CDR1 as SGDLS and CDR2 as YYNGEE. V dropped 3 bases and J dropped 1; count of bases not matched to a gene: 0.

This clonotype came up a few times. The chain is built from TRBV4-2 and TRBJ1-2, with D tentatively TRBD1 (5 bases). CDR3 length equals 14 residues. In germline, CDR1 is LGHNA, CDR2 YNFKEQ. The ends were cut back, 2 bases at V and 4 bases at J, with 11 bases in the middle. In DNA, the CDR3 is TGTGCCAGCAGCCAACCAGGGACCCTCTATGGCTACACCTTC. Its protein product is CASSQPGTLYGYTF.

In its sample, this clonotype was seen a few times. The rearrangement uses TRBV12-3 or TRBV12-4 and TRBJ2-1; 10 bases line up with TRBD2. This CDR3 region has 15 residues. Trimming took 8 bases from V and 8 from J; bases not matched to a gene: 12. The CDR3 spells CASRSGRLGVHEQFF. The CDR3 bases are TGTGCCAGCCGTAGCGGGAGGCTGGGAGTCCATGAGCAGTTCTTC.

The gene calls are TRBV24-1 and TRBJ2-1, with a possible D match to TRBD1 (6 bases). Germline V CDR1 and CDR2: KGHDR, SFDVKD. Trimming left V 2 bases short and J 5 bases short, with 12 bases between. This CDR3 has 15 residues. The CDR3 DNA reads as TGTGCCACCAGTGATTGGGCCTCAGGGGACAATGAGCAGTTCTTC. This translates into CATSDWASGDNEQFF.

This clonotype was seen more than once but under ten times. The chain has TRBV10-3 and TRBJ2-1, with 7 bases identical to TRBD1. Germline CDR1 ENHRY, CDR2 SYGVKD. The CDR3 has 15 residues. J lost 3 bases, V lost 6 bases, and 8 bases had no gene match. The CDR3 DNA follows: TGTGCCATCAGCCGAGAGGGGGCGGTCTACAATGAGCAGTTCTTC. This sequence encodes CAISREGAVYNEQFF.

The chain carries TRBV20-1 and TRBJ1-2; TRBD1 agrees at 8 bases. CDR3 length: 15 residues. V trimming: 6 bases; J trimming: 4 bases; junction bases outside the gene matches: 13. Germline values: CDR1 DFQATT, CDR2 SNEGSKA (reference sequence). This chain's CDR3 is CSAKIPGQGSYGYTF. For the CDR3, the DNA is TGCAGTGCCAAAATCCCTGGACAGGGTAGCTATGGCTACACCTTC.

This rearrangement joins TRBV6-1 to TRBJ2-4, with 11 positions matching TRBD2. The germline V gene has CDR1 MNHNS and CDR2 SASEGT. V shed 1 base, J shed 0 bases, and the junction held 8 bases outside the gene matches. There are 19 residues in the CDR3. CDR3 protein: CASSEVRTSGPIAKNIQYF. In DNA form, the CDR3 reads TGTGCCAGCAGTGAAGTTCGGACTAGCGGGCCAATAGCCAAAAACATTCAGTACTTC.

The CDR3 spells CASSLSTSGRPSTHNEQFF. In DNA, the CDR3 is TGTGCCAGCAGCTTGAGTACTAGCGGGAGGCCCTCGACCCACAATGAGCAGTTCTTC. This chain joins TRBV5-6 and TRBJ2-1, with 12 bases that match TRBD2. In germline, CDR1 is SGHDT, CDR2 YYEEEE. V was clipped by 1 base and J by 5 bases; unmatched bases: 13. The CDR3 is 19 amino acids.

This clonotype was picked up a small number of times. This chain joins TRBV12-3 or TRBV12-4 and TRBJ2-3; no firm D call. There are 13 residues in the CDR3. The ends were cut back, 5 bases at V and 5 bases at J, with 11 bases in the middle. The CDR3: CASSRQARDTQYF. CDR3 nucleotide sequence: TGTGCCAGCAGTAGGCAGGCCCGAGATACGCAGTATTTT.

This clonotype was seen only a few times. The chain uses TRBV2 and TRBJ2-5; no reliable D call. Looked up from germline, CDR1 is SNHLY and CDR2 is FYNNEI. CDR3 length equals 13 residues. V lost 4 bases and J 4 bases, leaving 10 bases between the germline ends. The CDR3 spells CASSVIVTETQYF. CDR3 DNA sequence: TGTGCCAGCAGTGTAATAGTAACAGAGACCCAGTACTTC.

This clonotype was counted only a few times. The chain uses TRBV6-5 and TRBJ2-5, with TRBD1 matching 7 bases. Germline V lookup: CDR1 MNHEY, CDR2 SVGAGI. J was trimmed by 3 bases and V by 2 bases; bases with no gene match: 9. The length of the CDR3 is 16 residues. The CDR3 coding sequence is TGTGCCAGCAGTTACCCTTACGGGCAGGGGGAAGAGACCCAGTACTTC. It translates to CASSYPYGQGEETQYF.

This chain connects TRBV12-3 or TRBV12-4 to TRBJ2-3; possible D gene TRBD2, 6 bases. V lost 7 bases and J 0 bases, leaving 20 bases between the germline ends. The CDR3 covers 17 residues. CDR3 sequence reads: CASIQGGKRPSTDTQYF. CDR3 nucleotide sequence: TGTGCCAGCATTCAGGGCGGGAAAAGACCTAGCACAGATACGCAGTATTTT.

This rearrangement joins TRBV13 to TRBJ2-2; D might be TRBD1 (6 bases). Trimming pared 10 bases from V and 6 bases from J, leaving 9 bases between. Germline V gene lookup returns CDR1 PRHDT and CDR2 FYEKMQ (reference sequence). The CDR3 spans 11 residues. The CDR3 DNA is TGTGCCATGCCAGGGGCCGGGGAGCTGTTTTTT. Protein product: CAMPGAGELFF.

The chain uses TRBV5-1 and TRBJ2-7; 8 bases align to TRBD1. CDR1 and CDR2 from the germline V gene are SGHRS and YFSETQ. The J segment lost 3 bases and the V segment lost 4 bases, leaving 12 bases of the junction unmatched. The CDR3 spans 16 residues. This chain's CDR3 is CASSPPGTGPNYEQYF. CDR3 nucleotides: TGCGCCAGCAGCCCACCCGGGACAGGACCCAACTACGAGCAGTACTTC.

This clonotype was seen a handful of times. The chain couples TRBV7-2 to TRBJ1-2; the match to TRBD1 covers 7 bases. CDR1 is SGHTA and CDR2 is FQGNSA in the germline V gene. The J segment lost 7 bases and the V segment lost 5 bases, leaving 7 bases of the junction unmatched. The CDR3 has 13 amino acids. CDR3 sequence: CASSERTGRGYTF. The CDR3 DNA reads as TGTGCCAGCAGCGAGCGGACAGGTCGTGGCTACACCTTC.

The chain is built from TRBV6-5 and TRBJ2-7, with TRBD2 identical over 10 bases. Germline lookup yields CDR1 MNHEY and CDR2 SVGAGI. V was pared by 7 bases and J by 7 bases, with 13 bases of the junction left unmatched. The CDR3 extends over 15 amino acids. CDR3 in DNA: TGTGCCAGCACACAACTAGCGGGGCAATACAATGAGCAGTACTTC. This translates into CASTQLAGQYNEQYF.